This T cell receptor beta chain was recovered during a study of blood T cell repertoires in COVID-19. Study-level information: Italy, Spain and the United States were the sources of the convalescent and acute COVID-19 samples. Nucleic acid was either cDNA or gDNA, and it came from T cells, B-cell-depleted T cells, or PBMCs.

Original methodology: Amplification of reference gene primers was used by the study to estimate nucleated cell counts. Libraries were prepared by immunoSEQ multiplex PCR; TCRdb keeps only in-frame clonotypes and omits some of them. V, J and clone size reflect that table, while D and trimming were determined from the DNA. The table lists roughly 240,000 clones, approximately 89% of them singletons. The receptor was derived from a woman aged 55 to 70 who had recovered from COVID-19. Sequenced input: peripheral blood.

CDR3 region: CASSSWGRNLSGANVLTF. The CDR3 DNA reads as TGTGCCAGCAGCTCTTGGGGCAGGAACCTCTCTGGGGCCAACGTCCTGACTTTC. The chain joins TRBV7-9 to TRBJ2-6; maybe TRBD1 (5 bases). Germline lookup yields CDR1 SEHNR and CDR2 FQNEAQ (reference sequence). The CDR3 spans 18 residues. V was cut by 4 bases and J by 0 bases, with 16 bases left in between.